Presented here are 28 T cell receptor beta chains from one specimen sequenced in a study of response to subunit inactivated influenza vaccine. MiXCR, applied by TCRdb to the RT-PCR reads, yields one record per CDR3 protein. The sample carries fewer than 200,000 distinct CDR3 sequences, around 9% recorded once. The sample here was non-naive T cells sorted from PBMCs, taken on the day of vaccination. Receptors were obtained from a man aged 50-60 years who received an inactivated influenza vaccine.

This chain joins TRBV14 and TRBJ2-1; 9 bases fit TRBD2. The CDR3 consists of 16 residues. CDR1 and CDR2 from the germline V gene are SGHDN and FVKESK. Trimming took 4 bases from V and 7 from J; bases not matched to a gene: 11. DNA for the CDR3: TGTGCCAGCAGCCCCCCAGCGGGAGGCCGGGGGAATGAGCAGTTCTTC. Protein: CASSPPAGGRGNEQFF. The full variable domain, in which reference TRBV14 and TRBJ2-1 provide the parts outside the CDR3, is EAGVTQFPSHSVIEKGQTVTLRCDPISGHDNLYWYRRVMGKEIKFLLHFVKESKQDESGMPNNRFLAERTGGTYSTLKVQPAELEDSGVYFCASSPPAGGRGNEQFFGPGTRLTVL.

The rearrangement joins TRBV20-1 to TRBJ2-1, with 9 nucleotides matching TRBD2. This CDR3 region has 16 residues. V shed 3 bases and J 2 bases; nucleotides not matched to a gene: 8. CDR1 is DFQATT and CDR2 is SNEGSKA in the germline V gene (reference sequence). This CDR3 reads CSASSLAGMAYNEQFF. The CDR3 nucleotides read TGCAGTGCTAGTTCGCTAGCGGGAATGGCCTACAATGAGCAGTTCTTC.

The sample holds a few counts of this clonotype. In DNA, the CDR3 is TGCAGCGTCCGGAGGGCCACCTACAATGAGCAGTTCTTC. Translated: CSVRRATYNEQFF. The V and J genes are TRBV29-1 and TRBJ2-1; tentative D call: TRBD2 (6 bases). Germline lookup yields CDR1 SQVTM and CDR2 ANQGSEA. Trimming removed 6 bases at V and 2 bases at J, with 11 bases between. The CDR3 contains 13 residues.

This clonotype was seen repeatedly, ten times or more. The V gene is TRBV20-1, the J gene TRBJ2-3, with 13 bases identical to TRBD2. V lost 5 bases to trimming and J lost 1 base; unmatched junction nucleotides: 6. From germline, CDR1 is DFQATT and CDR2 SNEGSKA (reference sequence). The length of the CDR3 is 16 residues. The CDR3 nucleotides read TGCAGTGCTGGAACTAGCGGGAGGGGGGGCACAGATACGCAGTATTTT. Its translation is CSAGTSGRGGTDTQYF.

This clonotype has ten or more counts. The chain has TRBV7-8 and TRBJ2-3; D gene uncertain. Looked up from germline, CDR1 is SGHVS and CDR2 is FQNEAQ. There are 16 residues in the CDR3. Trimming took 1 base from V and 1 from J, leaving 12 bases between them. Written as DNA, the CDR3 is TGTGCCAGCAGCTTAGGCTACAGAGGTGGCACAGATACGCAGTATTTT. It codes for CASSLGYRGGTDTQYF. Using reference TRBV7-8 and TRBJ2-3 for the parts outside the CDR3, the full variable domain is GAGVSQSPRYKVAKRGQDVALRCDPISGHVSLFWYQQALGQGPEFLTYFQNEAQLDKSGLPSDRFFAERPEGSVSTLKIQRTQQEDSAVYLCASSLGYRGGTDTQYFGPGTRLTVL.

This clonotype was seen only a few times. The V call is TRBV20-1, the J call TRBJ2-7; the match to TRBD2 covers 8 bases. Trimming removed 3 bases from V and 0 bases from J; junction bases left unmatched: 10. This CDR3 is 16 amino acids long. Per germline, CDR1 DFQATT and CDR2 SNEGSKA (reference sequence). CDR3: CSARGWGSGASYEQYF. As DNA, the CDR3 is TGCAGTGCTAGGGGATGGGGTAGCGGGGCCTCCTACGAGCAGTACTTC.

The chain joins TRBV27 to TRBJ2-1; 7 nucleotides line up with TRBD2. V lost 6 bases to trimming and J lost 1 base; unmatched junction nucleotides: 6. From germline, CDR1 is MNHEY and CDR2 SMNVEV (reference sequence). The CDR3 spans 15 residues. The CDR3 loop reads CASSNLAVSYNEQFF. The CDR3 region has the DNA TGTGCCAGCAGCAATCTAGCGGTATCCTACAATGAGCAGTTCTTC.

The chain recombines TRBV6-5 with TRBJ1-1; a weak D match, TRBD1 (5 bases). Germline values: CDR1 MNHEY, CDR2 SVGAGI. V gave up 7 bases and J gave up 10 bases, with 16 bases separating them. The CDR3 totals 12 residues. DNA of the CDR3: TGTGCCAGCACCAGGGTTGGGGGACCAGCTTTCTTT. It yields the protein CASTRVGGPAFF.

There are a few counts of this clonotype. The chain recombines TRBV24-1 with TRBJ2-1; a possible D gene is TRBD1 (6 bases). The length of the CDR3 is 14 residues. The V gene lost 4 bases and the J gene lost 2 bases, with 8 bases spanning the gap. The germline V gene has CDR1 KGHDR and CDR2 SFDVKD. CDR3 loop: CATSDRGAYNEQFF. CDR3 nucleotide sequence: TGTGCCACCAGTGACAGGGGAGCCTACAATGAGCAGTTCTTC.

This clonotype was seen ten or more times. J is TRBJ2-3 and V is TRBV7-8; unclear D gene. V lost 6 bases and J lost 5, with 15 bases in between. The CDR3 sequence is 14 residues long. Germline loops: CDR1 SGHVS, CDR2 FQNEAQ. DNA of the CDR3: TGTGCCAGCAGAAACAAGCTCTCGCAAGATACGCAGTATTTT. Its protein is CASRNKLSQDTQYF.

This clonotype was found a few times. The chain has TRBV27 and TRBJ1-2, with D possibly matching TRBD1 (6 bases). The V gene lost 5 bases and the J gene lost 4 bases, with 11 bases spanning the gap. The CDR3 is made up of 13 amino acids. Germline values: CDR1 MNHEY, CDR2 SMNVEV (reference sequence). The CDR3 loop reads CASSRLDSYGYTF. CDR3 DNA: TGTGCCAGCAGTCGACTGGACAGCTATGGCTACACCTTC.

This clonotype showed up just a few times. The rearrangement links TRBV14 to TRBJ2-1, with D maybe TRBD2 (5 bases). Trimming left V 0 bases short and J 11 bases short, with 8 bases between. From germline, CDR1 is SGHDN and CDR2 FVKESK. The CDR3 is 12 amino acids. The CDR3 DNA is TGTGCCAGCAGCCAAGATCGGAGGAAGCAGTTCTTC. Protein: CASSQDRRKQFF.

In its sample, this clonotype was seen many times. V is TRBV4-3 and J is TRBJ2-3; 11 bases are shared with TRBD2. Looked up from germline, CDR1 is LGHNA and CDR2 is YSLEER. The CDR3 has 17 residues. Losses at the gene ends were 6 bases for V and 4 bases for J; bases not matched to a gene: 12. The CDR3: CASRPGALAGAADTQYF. Written as DNA, the CDR3 is TGCGCCAGCAGACCTGGGGCACTAGCGGGGGCCGCAGATACGCAGTATTTT.

The chain links TRBV20-1 to TRBJ2-1, with TRBD1 matching 12 bases. The germline V gene encodes CDR1 DFQATT and CDR2 SNEGSKA (reference sequence). Trimming removed 3 bases from V and 2 bases from J; junction bases left unmatched: 8. The CDR3 contains 17 residues. The CDR3 sequence is CSARGQGAKVTYNEQFF. CDR3 DNA: TGCAGTGCTAGGGGACAGGGGGCTAAGGTCACCTACAATGAGCAGTTCTTC.

This clonotype was seen repeatedly, ten times or more. The chain uses TRBV20-1 and TRBJ2-5; no firm D call. Germline assignment: CDR1 DFQATT and CDR2 SNEGSKA (reference sequence). CDR3 size: 15 residues. V lost 0 bases to trimming and J lost 5 bases, with 16 bases between them. Written as DNA, the CDR3 is TGCAGTGCTAGAGATATCTTAGCAGTCGGGGAGACCCAGTACTTC. Its protein product is CSARDILAVGETQYF.

In this sample, this clonotype turned up a few times. CDR3 nucleotides: TGTGCCAGCAGAAGGGAAAGCTATGGCTACACCTTC. This sequence encodes CASRRESYGYTF. The chain recombines TRBV28 with TRBJ1-2; no reliable D call. The CDR3 totals 12 residues. V was trimmed by 6 bases and J by 4 bases, leaving 9 bases between them. CDR1 and CDR2 (germline): MDHEN, SYDVKM.

The chain has TRBV3-1 and TRBJ2-2; TRBD1 matches 7 bases. The J segment lost 4 bases and the V segment lost 8 bases, leaving 10 bases of the junction unmatched. Germline V CDR1 and CDR2: LGHDT, YNNKEL (reference sequence). The CDR3 covers 15 residues. The CDR3 is CASCKQTGFTGELFF. In DNA, the CDR3 is TGTGCCAGCTGCAAGCAGACAGGGTTCACCGGGGAGCTGTTTTTT.

The table lists this clonotype with many counts. The rearrangement links TRBV20-1 to TRBJ2-7, with 7 nucleotides matching TRBD2. Germline V gene sequence: CDR1 DFQATT, CDR2 SNEGSKA (reference sequence). J was trimmed by 0 bases and V by 0 bases; bases with no gene match: 8. CDR3 length equals 16 residues. The CDR3 region is CSARDFQRDLSYEQYF. CDR3 nucleotide sequence: TGCAGTGCTAGAGATTTTCAGCGGGACCTCTCCTACGAGCAGTACTTC.

This clonotype was counted many times. The chain employs TRBV12-3 or TRBV12-4 and TRBJ1-5; 8 positions agree with TRBD1. The CDR3 consists of 14 residues. V was pared by 6 bases and J by 2 bases, with 3 bases of the junction left unmatched. The DNA of the CDR3 is TGTGCCAGCAGCCCGACAGGGGGCAATCAGCCCCAGCATTTT. The encoded protein is CASSPTGGNQPQHF.

V and J are TRBV20-1 and TRBJ2-7; 8 bases match TRBD1. This CDR3 region has 14 residues. J gave up 6 bases and V 6 bases, and 13 bases lay outside the gene matches. Germline-derived CDR1 and CDR2 are DFQATT and SNEGSKA (reference sequence). CDR3 in amino acids: CSARGQGASGEQYF. CDR3 DNA sequence: TGCAGTGCCCGGGGGCAGGGGGCCTCAGGCGAGCAGTACTTC.

The sample holds many counts of this clonotype. This chain connects TRBV7-2 to TRBJ2-1; D uncertain. The V gene lost 0 bases and the J gene lost 6 bases, with 12 bases spanning the gap. The CDR3 is made up of 15 amino acids. Germline assignment: CDR1 SGHTA and CDR2 FQGNSA. Here the CDR3 reads CASSLASPYSNEQFF. As DNA, the CDR3 is TGTGCCAGCAGCTTAGCTAGCCCGTACAGCAATGAGCAGTTCTTC.

The CDR3 here is CASSIDLTYGYTF. The CDR3 coding sequence is TGTGCCAGTAGTATAGACCTTACCTATGGCTACACCTTC. The chain carries TRBV19 and TRBJ1-2; D remains unclear. V was pared by 0 bases and J by 4 bases, with 6 bases between. CDR1 and CDR2 (germline): LNHDA, SQIVND (reference sequence). CDR3 length: 13 amino acids.

This chain connects TRBV20-1 to TRBJ2-3; D possibly corresponds to TRBD2 (6 bases). V was pared by 6 bases and J by 4 bases, with 17 bases between. This CDR3 has 14 residues. Germline values: CDR1 DFQATT, CDR2 SNEGSKA (reference sequence). CDR3 DNA sequence: TGCAGTGCGCACCGGGACTTGAGGCCAGATACGCAGTATTTT. It specifies CSAHRDLRPDTQYF.

As for this clonotype: Just one base apart from a much larger clone, this may be a read error. V usage is TRBV6-2 or TRBV6-3 and J usage is TRBJ2-7; no clear D gene. V was shortened by 1 base and J by 2 bases, with 3 bases between the two germline ends. The CDR3 extends over 12 amino acids. Germline lookup yields CDR1 MNHEY and CDR2 SVGEGT. This chain's CDR3 is CASSYYAYEQYF. DNA for the CDR3: TGTGCCAGCAGTTACTACGCCTACGAGCAGTACTTC.

This clonotype was seen a few times. The J gene is TRBJ2-1, the V gene TRBV15, with 7 bases aligning to TRBD2. The J segment lost 10 bases and the V segment lost 0 bases, leaving 15 bases of the junction unmatched. Germline CDR1 LNHNV, CDR2 YYDKDF (reference sequence). The CDR3 runs to 17 residues. In DNA form, the CDR3 reads TGTGCCACCAGCAGAGATCTGGGAGCGGGACGTACATGGGAGCAGTTCTTC. This gives the protein CATSRDLGAGRTWEQFF.

This clonotype was observed a few times. This chain uses TRBV7-2 with TRBJ2-7, with no clear D. The CDR3 covers 15 residues. Trimming took 5 bases from V and 3 from J, leaving 17 bases between them. CDR1 SGHTA and CDR2 FQGNSA come from the germline V gene. CDR3 in DNA: TGTGCCAGCAGCACATCCCGTGGCAGTGGCTACGAGCAGTACTTC. This gives the protein CASSTSRGSGYEQYF.

J is TRBJ2-1 and V is TRBV4-1, with TRBD2 matching 7 bases. Germline V CDR1 and CDR2: MGHRA, YSYEKL. CDR3 size: 16 residues. V was clipped by 0 bases and J by 0 bases; unmatched bases: 2. The CDR3, as DNA: TGCGCCAGCAGCCAAGACCTAGCGGCCTCCTACAATGAGCAGTTCTTC. Protein sequence: CASSQDLAASYNEQFF.

The chain joins TRBV7-2 to TRBJ1-3; D gene unclear. The CDR3 has 13 amino acids. V was clipped by 2 bases and J by 6 bases, with 8 bases between them. CDR1 and CDR2 from the germline V gene are SGHTA and FQGNSA. CDR3 amino acids: CASSLRWENTIYF. The CDR3 DNA sequence: TGTGCCAGCAGCTTAAGGTGGGAAAACACCATATATTTT.